Included here is one T cell receptor (beta chain) sequence, with context. Its target is not known. It was through 5'RACE template switching that TCR cDNA was made, with a universal primer site and UMIs added. MiXCR was run by TCRdb on the 5' RACE reads, yielding one entry per CDR3 protein. Of around 350,000 distinct CDR3 sequences detected, around 6.5% appear once; the ten largest clones hold approximately 15%. These data belong to a study of T cells after yellow fever vaccination. Study conclusions and caveats: Re-detected after boosting: most primary clones, 96% of CD4 and roughly 90% of CD8.

This TCR was sampled from a man aged 30 to 39 who received the YFV17D yellow fever vaccine. The sample was PBMCs, taken 5 days after the yellow fever booster vaccination.

In nucleotides, the CDR3 is TGCGCCAGCAGTCAAACCCTCTGGGGCCCTCGCAACCTAAACACCGGGGAGCTGTTTTTT. Its translation: CASSQTLWGPRNLNTGELFF. The chain recombines TRBV23-1 with TRBJ2-2; D may be TRBD1 (5 bases). TRBV23-1 is annotated as an ORF whose role is uncertain. Deletions cut 2 bases from V and 2 bases from J, with 24 bases between. CDR3 length: 20 residues.